The T cell receptor (beta chain) under discussion was sequenced for a study of blood T cell repertoires in COVID-19. Study overall: T cells, B-cell-depleted T cells, or PBMCs supplied cDNA or gDNA.

Trimming took 0 bases from V and 2 from J, leaving 8 bases between them. CDR1 and CDR2 (germline): LNHNV, YYDKDF (reference sequence). The CDR3 runs to 15 residues. Profiling relied on immunoSEQ multiplex PCR, and the TCRdb table lists in-frame clones only, not all of them. The sample yields under 350,000 clones, around 90% seen once. This sequence joins TRBV15 and TRBJ1-5; no clear D gene. Sequenced: peripheral blood. This receptor was taken from a man in his fifties or sixties with acute or convalescent COVID-19. CDR3 sequence: CATSRDVSRNQPQHF. CDR3 coding DNA: TGTGCCACCAGCAGAGATGTGAGTCGCAATCAGCCCCAGCATTTT.